Shown below are 18 T cell receptor beta chains from a single sample sequenced in a study of shared clonotypes between healthy human individuals. Sequencing was performed with immunoSEQ multiplex PCR; in TCRdb, only in-frame clones are kept and a portion is missing. The table shows over 2 million clones, with roughly 95% occurring only once. CD45RO negativity and positive selection for CCR7 defined naive CD8 cells, a population that excluded terminally differentiated effector memory CD45RA+ cells. The sequenced sample was naive CD8+ T cells sorted from blood. These receptors all come from a man younger than 35 in good health.

The chain is built from TRBV25-1 and TRBJ2-1, with 12 positions matching TRBD2. Trimming took 8 bases from V and 10 from J; bases not matched to a gene: 9. Germline V lookup: CDR1 MGHDK, CDR2 SYGVNS. The CDR3 runs to 14 residues. The CDR3 DNA reads TGTGCCAGCGAAACTAGCGGGAGGCCAGACGAGCAGTTCTTC. This sequence encodes CASETSGRPDEQFF.

The J gene is TRBJ1-1, the V gene TRBV4-3; D remains unclear. V lost 1 base, J lost 8 bases, and 14 bases lay in between. This CDR3 is built from 14 residues. Germline V gives CDR1 LGHNA, CDR2 YSLEER. CDR3 DNA: TGCGCCAGCAGCCAAGTCGGACGCCCCGGGGAAGCTTTCTTT. This encodes CASSQVGRPGEAFF.

This rearrangement joins TRBV4-1 to TRBJ1-1, with unresolved D. The germline gives CDR1 MGHRA, CDR2 YSYEKL. The ends were cut back, 1 base at V and 1 base at J, with 13 bases in the middle. The CDR3 has 16 amino acids. The CDR3 loop is CASSQVGRQRNTEAFF. The DNA for the CDR3 is TGCGCCAGCAGCCAAGTAGGTCGTCAGCGGAACACTGAAGCTTTCTTT.

This chain links TRBV11-2 with TRBJ2-7, with D possibly matching TRBD2 (5 bases). V was shortened by 1 base and J by 0 bases, with 10 bases between the two germline ends. Germline CDR1 and CDR2: SGHAT and FQNNGV. CDR3 size: 15 residues. The DNA of the CDR3 is TGTGCCAGCAGCTTAGTCGCGGGCCCCTCCTACGAGCAGTACTTC. This encodes CASSLVAGPSYEQYF.

A remark on this clone: Within the sample, other DNA sequences also encode this same CDR3. V and J are TRBV19 and TRBJ1-1; TRBD1 aligns across 8 bases. Germline CDR1 is LNHDA and CDR2 is SQIVND (reference sequence). Trimming cost V 4 bases and J 3 bases; bases outside gene matches: 1. The CDR3 sequence is 13 residues long. CDR3 residues: CASSTGGYTEAFF. The CDR3 nucleotides are TGTGCCAGTAGTACAGGGGGCTACACTGAAGCTTTCTTT.

In DNA, the CDR3 is TGTGCCTGGAGTGAAGGGGGCGGTAATGAAAAACTGTTTTTT. It specifies CAWSEGGGNEKLFF. J is TRBJ1-4 and V is TRBV30, with 7 bases identical to TRBD1. The germline gives CDR1 GTSNPN, CDR2 SVGIG (reference sequence). V shed 1 base, J shed 4 bases, and the junction held 3 bases outside the gene matches. This CDR3 spans 14 amino acids.

The CDR3 protein is CASSIMTGANYGYTF. The CDR3 nucleotides are TGTGCCAGCAGCATTATGACAGGGGCTAACTATGGCTACACCTTC. The V call is TRBV11-2, the J call TRBJ1-2; TRBD1 agrees at 8 bases. V dropped 5 bases and J dropped 0; count of bases not matched to a gene: 5. Germline lookup yields CDR1 SGHAT and CDR2 FQNNGV. This CDR3 has 15 residues. Filled out from reference TRBV11-2 and TRBJ1-2, the complete variable domain reads EAGVAQSPRYKIIEKRQSVAFWCNPISGHATLYWYQQILGQGPKLLIQFQNNGVVDDSQLPKDRFSAERLKGVDSTLKIQPAKLEDSAVYLCASSIMTGANYGYTFGSGTRLTVV.

This rearrangement joins TRBV7-9 to TRBJ2-1, with 9 bases fitting TRBD2. Per the germline V gene, CDR1 is SEHNR and CDR2 is FQNEAQ (reference sequence). This CDR3 has 14 amino acids. V trimming: 3 bases; J trimming: 6 bases; junction bases outside the gene matches: 3. The CDR3 DNA sequence: TGTGCCAGCAGCTTGGGGACTAGCCCCAATGAGCAGTTCTTC. Translating gives CASSLGTSPNEQFF.

In the case of this clone: Other nucleotide sequences from this sample produce the same CDR3. This chain joins TRBV27 and TRBJ2-7; D is ambiguous. The ends were cut back, 2 bases at V and 4 bases at J, with 3 bases in the middle. In germline, CDR1 is MNHEY, CDR2 SMNVEV (reference sequence). This CDR3 has 11 residues. The CDR3 bases are TGTGCCAGCAGTTTAGGGTACGAGCAGTACTTC. Translating gives CASSLGYEQYF.

Note on this clone: This sample also contains other DNA sequences that code for the same CDR3. The rearrangement uses TRBV6-1 and TRBJ2-7; 9 bases fit TRBD1. The CDR3 length is 13 residues. Germline-derived CDR1 and CDR2 are MNHNS and SASEGT. V was pared by 6 bases and J by 2 bases, with 2 bases of the junction left unmatched. The CDR3: CASRYRGPYEQYF. In DNA form, the CDR3 reads TGTGCCAGCAGGTACAGGGGGCCCTACGAGCAGTACTTC.

The chain has TRBV2 and TRBJ1-1; D ambiguous. Germline V lookup: CDR1 SNHLY, CDR2 FYNNEI. With 1 base removed from V and 3 bases from J, the gap between germline ends came to 6 bases. The CDR3 length is 13 residues. CDR3 sequence (DNA): TGTGCCAGCAGTGAAGAGGTCGACACTGAAGCTTTCTTT. Its protein product is CASSEEVDTEAFF.

This rearrangement joins TRBV9 to TRBJ2-3; unclear D gene. Germline CDR1 is SGDLS and CDR2 is YYNGEE. The CDR3 is made up of 14 amino acids. With 0 bases removed from V and 3 bases from J, the gap between germline ends came to 8 bases. CDR3 bases: TGTGCCAGCAGCGTAGACGACGGAACAGATACGCAGTATTTT. The encoded protein is CASSVDDGTDTQYF.

The chain uses TRBV13 and TRBJ2-7; 7 bases match TRBD1. V shed 7 bases, J shed 2 bases, and the junction held 8 bases outside the gene matches. The CDR3 covers 14 residues. The germline gives CDR1 PRHDT, CDR2 FYEKMQ (reference sequence). The CDR3: CASTPTGATYEQYF. CDR3 nucleotide sequence: TGTGCCAGCACCCCTACAGGGGCCACCTACGAGCAGTACTTC.

The J gene is TRBJ1-2, the V gene TRBV7-9; 9 positions agree with TRBD1. The V gene end was trimmed by 5 bases and the J gene end by 6 bases; junction bases not matched to a gene: 10. CDR1 is SEHNR, CDR2 FQNEAQ, per germline (reference sequence). The CDR3 sequence is 15 residues long. The CDR3 coding sequence is TGTGCCAGCAGCCCCAGTCCCGGGACAGGGAATGGCTACACCTTC. Encoded protein: CASSPSPGTGNGYTF.

Points on this clone: Different DNA sequences within this sample yield the same CDR3. The chain joins TRBV4-1 to TRBJ2-1; D gene unclear. Trimming shortened V by 3 bases and J by 8 bases, and 8 bases separated the two germline ends. Germline-derived CDR1 and CDR2 are MGHRA and YSYEKL. The CDR3 loop spans 12 amino acids. CDR3: CASSQGLDEQFF. The CDR3 nucleotides are TGCGCCAGCAGCCAGGGTTTGGATGAGCAGTTCTTC.

The chain has TRBV4-1 and TRBJ2-7; D might be TRBD2 (7 bases). Germline assignment: CDR1 MGHRA and CDR2 YSYEKL. The length of the CDR3 is 16 residues. V shed 0 bases and J shed 2 bases, with 14 bases lying between them. The CDR3 DNA sequence: TGCGCCAGCAGCCAAGAAATTGCGGGGGCCCCCTACGAGCAGTACTTC. Translation gives CASSQEIAGAPYEQYF.

In the case of this clone: The sample has other DNA sequences that encode this CDR3 too. This sequence joins TRBV19 and TRBJ2-7; D is uncertain. There are 13 residues in the CDR3. Trimming pared 3 bases from V and 3 bases from J, leaving 9 bases between. CDR1 is LNHDA, CDR2 SQIVND, per germline (reference sequence). CDR3: CASSISPVYEQYF. The CDR3, as DNA: TGTGCCAGTAGTATCTCACCGGTCTACGAGCAGTACTTC.

V gene TRBV4-2 combines with J gene TRBJ1-2; possible D gene TRBD1, 5 bases. V was clipped by 0 bases and J by 3 bases, with 14 bases between them. The CDR3 has 16 residues. The V gene's germline CDR1 is LGHNA and CDR2 YNFKEQ. Written as DNA, the CDR3 is TGTGCCAGCAGCCAAGATATTGGGGGGGAGGACTATGGCTACACCTTC. It encodes CASSQDIGGEDYGYTF.